This TCR beta chain emerged from a study of cytomegalovirus exposure and HLA in healthy donors. On the study more broadly: Within the Caucasian-associated ancestry cluster were roughly 79% of the 300 to 450 genotyped donors. General study findings and limits: Analyses of presence and absence presupposed an approximately uniform sequencing depth across donors. Through in vitro validation, a few CMV-associated chains were shown to be specific for CMV antigens.

In the PCR, 60 Vbeta and 13 Jbeta primers were used. Assay used: immunoSEQ multiplex PCR; TCRdb lists only in-frame clones, some missing. The repertoire holds some 69,000 clones, with under 80% as singletons. The germline gives CDR1 SGDLS, CDR2 YYNGEE. Germline trimming cut 4 bases from V and 1 base from J; bases unmatched to any gene: 13. CDR3 size: 17 residues. This clone is a singleton in its sample. What it binds is unknown. The rearrangement links TRBV9 to TRBJ1-1; TRBD1 matches 7 bases. The sample consisted of PBMCs. This TCR was recovered from a male donor in good health and CMV-seropositive. CDR3 in DNA: TGTGCCAGCAGCAATCTTAACAGGGGAAGTAGGAACACTGAAGCTTTCTTT. It is translated as CASSNLNRGSRNTEAFF.